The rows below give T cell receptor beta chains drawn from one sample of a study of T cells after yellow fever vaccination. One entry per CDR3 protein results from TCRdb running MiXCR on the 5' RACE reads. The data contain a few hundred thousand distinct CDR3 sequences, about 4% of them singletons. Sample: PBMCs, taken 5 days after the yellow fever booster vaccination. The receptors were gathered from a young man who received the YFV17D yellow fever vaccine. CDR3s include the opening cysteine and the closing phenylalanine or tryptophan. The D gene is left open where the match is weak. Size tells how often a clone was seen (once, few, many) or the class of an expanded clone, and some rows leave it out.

TGCAGTGCTAAACAGGGACCCATGAACACTGAAGCTTTCTTT CSAKQGPMNTEAFF 14 TRBV20-1 NA many TRBJ1-1
TGTGCCAGCAGCCCGCTTGGCCCCGACGGAGGAAACACCATATATTTT CASSPLGPDGGNTIYF 16 TRBV9 NA NA TRBJ1-3
TGTGCCAGCAGCGCTCTTGGGGCATTGGGTGATGAGCAGTTCTTC CASSALGALGDEQFF 15 TRBV7-3 NA many TRBJ2-1
TGCGCCAGCAGCCCCGGTGCGACCACCGGGGAGCTGTTTTTT CASSPGATTGELFF 14 TRBV5-1 NA few TRBJ2-2
TGCGCCAGCAGCCAAGGATCACCCTCTGGAAACACCATATATTTT CASSQGSPSGNTIYF 15 TRBV5-1 NA few TRBJ1-3
TGCGCCAGCAGCTTCGGAACAGGGGACCACGAGCAGTACTTC CASSFGTGDHEQYF 14 TRBV5-1 TRBD1 few TRBJ2-7
TGCAGTGCAAGCGGACAGTTCCTAAACACCGGGGAGCTGTTTTTT CSASGQFLNTGELFF 15 TRBV20-1 NA NA TRBJ2-2
TGTGCCAGCTCACCAGTGTCGGGCGGCACTGAAGCTTTCTTT CASSPVSGGTEAFF 14 TRBV18 NA few TRBJ1-1
TGTGCCAGCAGCTTAACCGGACAGGGTAGAGAAAAACTGTTTTTT CASSLTGQGREKLFF 15 TRBV7-9 TRBD1 many TRBJ1-4
TGCGCCAGCAGCCACCGGACAGAATACTCTGGGGCCAACGTCCTGACTTTC CASSHRTEYSGANVLTF 17 TRBV4-1 NA few TRBJ2-6
TGTGCCAGCAGCTTGTCTGACTATCACAATGAGCAGTTCTTC CASSLSDYHNEQFF 14 TRBV11-2 NA many TRBJ2-1
TGTGCCAGCAGCTTAACTGTTAGTCTATCCCCAGATACGCAGTATTTT CASSLTVSLSPDTQYF 16 TRBV7-3 NA NA TRBJ2-3
TGTGCCAGCAGCTTCATGGATACGCAGTATTTT CASSFMDTQYF 11 TRBV7-9 NA NA TRBJ2-3
TGTGCCAGCAGCTTGGATGGACTCCTTTCCACAGATACGCAGTATTTT CASSLDGLLSTDTQYF 16 TRBV5-6 NA NA TRBJ2-3
TGTGCCAGCAGTGAACGGGGGACTAGTGAGCAGTTCTTC CASSERGTSEQFF 13 TRBV2 TRBD2 NA TRBJ2-1
TGTGCCAGCAGTTTCGGCGGGGGGCGAGCAGATACGCAGTATTTT CASSFGGGRADTQYF 15 TRBV12-3/TRBV12-4 TRBD2 NA TRBJ2-3
TGTGCCACCAGTGATGAGAGTAGGACCTCCGGGGAGCTGTTTTTT CATSDESRTSGELFF 15 TRBV24-1 NA many TRBJ2-2
TGTGCCACAATGGCCGTATGGGAGACCCAGTACTTC CATMAVWETQYF 12 TRBV7-9 NA NA TRBJ2-5
TGTGCCACCAGTGACTCGGACCGGGATAGGCATTTT CATSDSDRDRHF 12 TRBV24-1 NA NA TRBJ1-5
TGTGCCAGCTCACCGGTACCGAAGCCCGACTATGGCTACACCTTC CASSPVPKPDYGYTF 15 TRBV18 NA NA TRBJ1-2
TGCAGCGTTGAGGGGTATGGCTACACCTTC CSVEGYGYTF 10 TRBV29-1 NA NA TRBJ1-2
TGCGCCAGCAGCTATGACAAGGCCCGGCCGGAGACCCAGTACTTC CASSYDKARPETQYF 15 TRBV5-1 NA few TRBJ2-5
TGTGCCAGCAGCGCCAGTCTTTTCGCAGGGGGTTCGGGCGGCTACACCTTC CASSASLFAGGSGGYTF 17 TRBV7-6 TRBD1 NA TRBJ1-2
TGTGCCAGCAGTTCAGGGTGGCGCGGCTACACCTTC CASSSGWRGYTF 12 TRBV12-3/TRBV12-4 NA NA TRBJ1-2
TGTGCCAGCATGCTTTGGAACACCGGGGAGCTGTTTTTT CASMLWNTGELFF 13 TRBV12-3/TRBV12-4 NA few TRBJ2-2
TGCGCCAGCAGCTTGTGGGACAGGGGGTCCCCGAACACCGGGGAGCTGTTTTTT CASSLWDRGSPNTGELFF 18 TRBV5-1 TRBD1 NA TRBJ2-2
TGTGCCAGCAGCGGGGGGGGACAGGGACCCGCCTACGAGCAGTACTTC CASSGGGQGPAYEQYF 16 TRBV9 TRBD1 few TRBJ2-7
TGCAGCGTTTTAGTAGGCAATCAGCCCCAGCATTTT CSVLVGNQPQHF 12 TRBV29-1 NA many TRBJ1-5
TGCAGCGGGACCTGGAGGCAGGGATGGGATGAGCAGTTCTTC CSGTWRQGWDEQFF 14 TRBV29-1 NA NA TRBJ2-1
TGTGCCACGGGTAGGCAGGCGAACACTGAAGCTTTCTTT CATGRQANTEAFF 13 TRBV12-3/TRBV12-4 NA NA TRBJ1-1
TGCAGCGTGGCTGGACAGGGGGCCTTTATCTTC CSVAGQGAFIF 11 TRBV29-1 TRBD1 NA TRBJ2-1
TGTGCCAGCAGCCCTGAAGGGACAGGGGACAATGAGCAGTTCTTC CASSPEGTGDNEQFF 15 TRBV4-2 TRBD1 many TRBJ2-1
TGTGCCAGTACCGCTCTAGCGGGGGCCTACAATGAGCAGTTCTTC CASTALAGAYNEQFF 15 TRBV19 TRBD2 NA TRBJ2-1
TGTGCCAGCAGCTTAGATCCGGGGGGCCACAATGAGCAGTTCTTC CASSLDPGGHNEQFF 15 TRBV11-2 NA NA TRBJ2-1
TGTGCCAGCAGTTTTATCCGCCGGGAGGATAGCAATCAGCCCCAGCATTTT CASSFIRREDSNQPQHF 17 TRBV27 NA NA TRBJ1-5
TGTGCCAGCTCACCACCGTCTATCCAAGGCTACACCTTC CASSPPSIQGYTF 13 TRBV18 NA NA TRBJ1-2
TGTGCCAGCAGTTTTGTACGCTATGGCTACACCTTC CASSFVRYGYTF 12 TRBV12-3/TRBV12-4 NA many TRBJ1-2
TGTGCCAGCAGCCGGGGCACGGGACTGGGAGAGACCCAGTACTTC CASSRGTGLGETQYF 15 TRBV27 NA NA TRBJ2-5
TGTGCCAGCAGTCTAAACTACCTACTAGCGGGGTCTAATGAGCAGTTCTTC CASSLNYLLAGSNEQFF 17 TRBV3-1 TRBD2 NA TRBJ2-1
TGCAGCGTTACAGGGTTGGGGCTTGAGCAGTTCTTC CSVTGLGLEQFF 12 TRBV29-1 NA few TRBJ2-1
TGTGCCAGCAGCCCCCGGGGAGGGGGGGGAGAGACCCAGTACTTC CASSPRGGGGETQYF 15 TRBV7-2 NA NA TRBJ2-5
TGCAGCGTTATGGGGCTAACTAATGAAAAACTGTTTTTT CSVMGLTNEKLFF 13 TRBV29-1 NA many TRBJ1-4
TGTGCCAGCAGAATTGACAGGACCCTCTATGGCTACACCTTC CASRIDRTLYGYTF 14 TRBV12-3/TRBV12-4 NA NA TRBJ1-2
TGCGCCAGCAGCCAAGGAGTCGGGGGGGGGTACAATGAGCAGTTCTTC CASSQGVGGGYNEQFF 16 TRBV4-3 TRBD2 many TRBJ2-1
TGCAGTGCTAGGGCAGGGGGGCCCTTCCAGCATTTT CSARAGGPFQHF 12 TRBV20-1 TRBD1 NA TRBJ1-5
TGTGCCAGCAGCCAGTACCAAGAGACCCAGTACTTC CASSQYQETQYF 12 TRBV3-1 NA many TRBJ2-5
TGTGCCAGCAGTCAATCCCAGGGGGCGTATGGCTACACCTTC CASSQSQGAYGYTF 14 TRBV11-2 TRBD1 NA TRBJ1-2
TGCGCCAGCAGCCTAAGACAGGGGGATAAGAATGAGCAGTTCTTC CASSLRQGDKNEQFF 15 TRBV5-1 TRBD1 NA TRBJ2-1
TGTGCCAGCAGCCAAACGCCGGGGAGGATCCCCGAGCAGTTCTTC CASSQTPGRIPEQFF 15 TRBV4-2 NA NA TRBJ2-1
TGTGCCAGCACCCGGACAGGGGTACTTCTTTCCGAAGCTTTCTTT CASTRTGVLLSEAFF 15 TRBV7-2 TRBD1 few TRBJ1-1
TGCAGTGCTAAGCACCTTACGAGTCCCCGTCCAGATACGCAGTATTTT CSAKHLTSPRPDTQYF 16 TRBV20-1 NA few TRBJ2-3
TGTGCCAGCAGCTTAGCGGGACAGGACGACCTTTATGGCTACACCTTC CASSLAGQDDLYGYTF 16 TRBV7-2 TRBD1 NA TRBJ1-2